This T cell receptor (beta chain) derives from a study of tumor and adjacent non-tumor tissue in lung cancer. Study background: On average, productive TCRbeta reads reached around 4 million per sample. Points from the study as a whole: TCR diversity was significantly greater in tumor than normal lung tissue.

In the case of this clonotype: Its specificity is unknown. This may be a read error: a much more frequent sequence differs by one nucleotide.

TCRbeta libraries were built with three rounds of nested PCR, modified from ARM-PCR. Via MiXCR, TCRdb re-called the multiplex PCR reads, giving one row per CDR3 protein. The sample lists 200,000 to 250,000 distinct CDR3 sequences; around 71% were seen once. There are 15 residues in the CDR3. Germline CDR1 LGHNA, CDR2 YNFKEQ. This sample's RNA came from whole unsorted tissue. This clonotype was sampled from a man aged 60 to 69 with non-small cell lung cancer. The sequencing input was lung tumor tissue. V usage is TRBV4-2 and J usage is TRBJ2-7; 10 positions match TRBD2. CDR3 coding DNA: TGTGCCAGCAACCAAGATCCTAGCGGGGGCTACGAGCAGTACTTC. Encoded protein: CASNQDPSGGYEQYF.